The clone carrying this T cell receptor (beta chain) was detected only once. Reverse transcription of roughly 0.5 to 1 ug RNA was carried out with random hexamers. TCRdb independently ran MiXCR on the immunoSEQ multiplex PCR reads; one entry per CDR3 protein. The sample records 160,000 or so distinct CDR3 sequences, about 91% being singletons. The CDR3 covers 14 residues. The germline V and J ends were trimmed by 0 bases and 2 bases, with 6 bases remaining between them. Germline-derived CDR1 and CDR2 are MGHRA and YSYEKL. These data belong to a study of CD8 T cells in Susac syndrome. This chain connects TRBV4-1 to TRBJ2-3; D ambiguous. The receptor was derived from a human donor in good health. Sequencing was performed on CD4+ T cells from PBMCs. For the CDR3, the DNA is TGCGCCAGCAGCCAAGATGCTAACACAGATACGCAGTATTTT. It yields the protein CASSQDANTDTQYF.